These 19 T cell receptor beta chains were sequenced from one sample in a study of blood T cells in healthy people across ages. A second PCR of 7 to 11 cycles used a sample-barcoded 5' primer and a J-beta primer mix. A single record per CDR3 protein comes from TCRdb applying MiXCR to the 5' RACE reads. This table has 1,500,000 or so distinct CDR3 sequences, around 59% appearing once. The specimen sequenced was blood. The receptors derive from a man aged 18-30 years in good health.

This sequence joins TRBV5-1 and TRBJ2-7, with 9 bases fitting TRBD1. V lost 4 bases, J lost 3 bases, and 8 bases stayed unmatched. Germline lookup yields CDR1 SGHRS and CDR2 YFSETQ. This CDR3 has 15 residues. The CDR3 nucleotides read TGCGCCAGCAGCGCACAGGGGGCCGTTAGCTACGAGCAGTACTTC. Amino acids: CASSAQGAVSYEQYF.

The table lists this clonotype with a few counts. The chain carries TRBV29-1 and TRBJ2-7; the D gene is possibly TRBD1 (5 bases). Germline CDR1 and CDR2: SQVTM and ANQGSEA. The CDR3 runs to 11 residues. V shed 6 bases and J shed 7 bases, with 13 bases lying between them. CDR3 sequence (DNA): TGCAGCGTCGCCCAGGGTCAAGAGCAGTACTTC. This codes for CSVAQGQEQYF.

This clonotype was picked up a small number of times. Here the CDR3 reads CSVEGLAEGTDTQYF. The CDR3 DNA reads TGCAGCGTTGAAGGACTAGCGGAGGGCACAGATACGCAGTATTTT. The chain employs TRBV29-1 and TRBJ2-3; 9 nucleotides align to TRBD2. CDR3 length: 15 residues. The germline V gene has CDR1 SQVTM and CDR2 ANQGSEA. Losses at the gene ends were 1 base for V and 1 base for J; bases not matched to a gene: 3.

The V call is TRBV6-5, the J call TRBJ2-1, with D hard to call. There are 14 residues in the CDR3. The germline V gene encodes CDR1 MNHEY and CDR2 SVGAGI. V was cut by 7 bases and J by 5 bases, with 15 bases left in between. This CDR3 is CASNDRLGHNEQFF. CDR3 in DNA: TGTGCCAGCAATGACCGGCTAGGGCACAATGAGCAGTTCTTC.

J is TRBJ2-4 and V is TRBV25-1; tentatively, D is TRBD1 or TRBD2 (5 bases each). Germline V lookup: CDR1 MGHDK, CDR2 SYGVNS. This CDR3 contains 12 residues. V gave up 7 bases and J gave up 8 bases, with 12 bases separating them. As DNA, the CDR3 is TGTGCCAGCATAGGGGTGGGGGACATTCAGTACTTC. It yields the protein CASIGVGDIQYF.

The V and J genes are TRBV28 and TRBJ2-3; TRBD2 aligns across 8 bases. The CDR3 loop spans 14 amino acids. Germline V gives CDR1 MDHEN, CDR2 SYDVKM. The ends lost 3 bases at V and 4 bases at J; junction bases unmatched: 3. The CDR3 loop reads CASSFSGASDTQYF. Here the CDR3 DNA reads TGTGCCAGCAGTTTTAGCGGGGCCTCAGATACGCAGTATTTT.

The chain couples TRBV20-1 to TRBJ2-1; 12 bases map to TRBD2. This CDR3 comprises 15 residues. Trimming at V came to 0 bases and at J to 8 bases, leaving 5 bases not matched to a gene. Germline V gene lookup returns CDR1 DFQATT and CDR2 SNEGSKA (reference sequence). The CDR3 protein is CSAREPTSGGHEQFF. The CDR3 DNA is TGCAGTGCTAGAGAACCGACTAGCGGGGGCCATGAGCAGTTCTTC.

This chain joins TRBV15 and TRBJ1-4; 8 bases line up with TRBD1. This CDR3 spans 14 amino acids. V dropped 3 bases and J dropped 6; count of bases not matched to a gene: 3. Germline V gives CDR1 LNHNV, CDR2 YYDKDF (reference sequence). DNA for the CDR3: TGTGCCACCAGCAGGCAGGGGGCGGATGAAAAACTGTTTTTT. This encodes CATSRQGADEKLFF.

The CDR3 is CASSSGPAGYNEQFF. CDR3 nucleotide sequence: TGTGCCAGCAGTTCCGGGCCCGCCGGGTACAATGAGCAGTTCTTC. J is TRBJ2-1 and V is TRBV7-9; D gene uncertain. Trimming stripped 6 bases from V and 4 bases from J, with 16 bases between. The CDR3 is made up of 15 amino acids. Germline CDR1 SEHNR, CDR2 FQNEAQ (reference sequence).

The J gene is TRBJ1-4, the V gene TRBV29-1; a weak D match, TRBD1 (5 bases). V lost 6 bases and J lost 8, with 13 bases in between. Per the germline V gene, CDR1 is SQVTM and CDR2 is ANQGSEA. This CDR3 comprises 12 residues. The CDR3 region is CSVPGPEEKLFF. The CDR3, as DNA: TGCAGCGTCCCGGGACCCGAAGAAAAACTGTTTTTT.

The V and J genes are TRBV7-9 and TRBJ2-5; no reliable D call. The germline V gene encodes CDR1 SEHNR and CDR2 FQNEAQ (reference sequence). The CDR3 totals 15 residues. The V and J ends lost 2 bases and 5 bases respectively, with 15 bases between them. CDR3 DNA sequence: TGTGCCAGCAGCTTACTCCGGCGCCTGAAGGAGACCCAGTACTTC. It is translated as CASSLLRRLKETQYF.

The J gene is TRBJ2-1, the V gene TRBV12-3 or TRBV12-4, with D possibly called TRBD1 or TRBD2 (5 bases each). The CDR3 length is 18 residues. V was cut by 3 bases and J by 4 bases, with 22 bases left in between. This chain's CDR3 is CASSFLSWMEEGYNEQFF. The CDR3 DNA follows: TGTGCCAGCAGTTTCTTAAGCTGGATGGAAGAGGGGTACAATGAGCAGTTCTTC.

This clonotype showed up just a few times. The chain links TRBV11-1 to TRBJ2-1; TRBD1 aligns across 7 bases. The V and J ends lost 5 bases and 4 bases, in that order; junction bases with no gene match: 11. The CDR3 runs 16 residues. Germline CDR1 and CDR2: SGHAT and FQDESV (reference sequence). The CDR3 nucleotides are TGTGCCAGCAGCGTACCGGTCGGGACAGATTACAATGAGCAGTTCTTC. Its protein product is CASSVPVGTDYNEQFF.

As to this clonotype: One end of the junction does not line up with germline, which may come from a read error. V is TRBV9 and J is TRBJ2-7; D might be TRBD2 (5 bases). Germline CDR1 SGDLS, CDR2 YYNGEE. The CDR3 contains 13 residues. The CDR3: CANSVGGPYEQYF. In DNA, the CDR3 is TGTGCCAACAGCGTAGGAGGTCCCTACGAGCAGTACTTC.

V is TRBV15 and J is TRBJ1-4, with TRBD1 identical over 7 bases. The germline V gene has CDR1 LNHNV and CDR2 YYDKDF (reference sequence). The CDR3 is made up of 16 amino acids. V lost 1 base, J lost 2 bases, and 4 bases stayed unmatched. The CDR3 here is CATSRAGGRTNEKLFF. The CDR3 DNA reads TGTGCCACCAGCAGAGCAGGGGGAAGGACTAATGAAAAACTGTTTTTT.

This chain joins TRBV7-8 and TRBJ1-5, with D hard to call. CDR1 and CDR2 (germline): SGHVS, FQNEAQ. This CDR3 contains 16 residues. V dropped 1 base and J dropped 5 bases, with 15 bases sitting between them. The CDR3 bases are TGTGCCAGCAGCTTAGTTGGAGCCCAGAAGTATCAGCCCCAGCATTTT. Its protein is CASSLVGAQKYQPQHF.

This clonotype was counted only a few times. The chain employs TRBV4-1 and TRBJ2-7, with TRBD2 identical over 8 bases. There are 15 residues in the CDR3. The germline gives CDR1 MGHRA, CDR2 YSYEKL. The ends lost 0 bases at V and 4 bases at J; junction bases unmatched: 5. This CDR3 reads CASSQEIAGPYEQYF. The CDR3 DNA follows: TGCGCCAGCAGCCAAGAAATAGCGGGGCCTTACGAGCAGTACTTC.

V gene TRBV7-9 combines with J gene TRBJ2-4; TRBD1 aligns across 7 bases. The DNA end lines up better with TRBJ2-7; the J call may be wrong. The CDR3 contains 14 residues. CDR1 and CDR2 (germline): SEHNR, FQNEAQ (reference sequence). CDR3 bases: TGTGCCAGCAGCTCCGGACAGGTTTACTACGAGCAGTACTTC. This sequence encodes CASSSGQVYYEQYF.

This chain connects TRBV20-1 to TRBJ1-2; D remains unclear. The V gene lost 6 bases and the J gene lost 1 base, with 9 bases spanning the gap. This CDR3 comprises 12 residues. From germline, CDR1 is DFQATT and CDR2 SNEGSKA (reference sequence). CDR3 loop: CSASGSNYGYTF. In DNA form, the CDR3 reads TGCAGTGCCAGTGGGAGTAACTATGGCTACACCTTC.